These 5 T cell receptor beta chains were sequenced from one sample in a study of cytomegalovirus exposure and HLA in healthy donors. Generated by immunoSEQ multiplex PCR, the TCRdb table keeps only in-frame clones and is missing some. The sample lists around 98,000 clones; about 90% were seen once. What was sequenced was PBMCs. The receptor set was obtained from a man between 18 and 29 years old in good health and CMV-seropositive.

V and J are TRBV6-5 and TRBJ1-2; TRBD1 aligns across 7 bases. Trimming removed 0 bases from V and 5 bases from J; junction bases left unmatched: 3. Germline loops: CDR1 MNHEY, CDR2 SVGAGI. This CDR3 comprises 14 residues. CDR3 protein: CASSYSRTGYGYTF. CDR3 DNA sequence: TGTGCCAGCAGTTACTCCCGGACAGGATATGGCTACACCTTC.

This sequence joins TRBV27 and TRBJ2-3, with TRBD1 as a possible D gene (6 bases). The germline V and J ends were trimmed by 3 bases and 4 bases, with 20 bases remaining between them. Looked up from germline, CDR1 is MNHEY and CDR2 is SMNVEV (reference sequence). The CDR3 loop spans 17 amino acids. The CDR3, as DNA: TGTGCCAGCAGTTTTTGGGGACACTCCAAGGGGTCAGATACGCAGTATTTT. As protein: CASSFWGHSKGSDTQYF.

This clone appeared once. The V gene is TRBV27, the J gene TRBJ2-1, with 14 bases that match TRBD2. This CDR3 has 18 residues. The V gene's germline CDR1 is MNHEY and CDR2 SMNVEV (reference sequence). The trim removed 2 bases at V and 8 bases at J, leaving 11 bases unmatched. The DNA for the CDR3 is TGTGCCAGCAGTTTAATCGGCCTCGGGACTAGCGGGAGTGATGAGCAGTTCTTC. Its translation is CASSLIGLGTSGSDEQFF.

This chain uses TRBV7-9 with TRBJ1-2, with TRBD1 as a possible D gene (6 bases). The length of the CDR3 is 13 residues. The V and J ends lost 3 bases and 7 bases respectively, with 12 bases between them. The germline V gene has CDR1 SEHNR and CDR2 FQNEAQ (reference sequence). CDR3 sequence reads: CASSFAQQGGYTF. The CDR3 DNA reads as TGTGCCAGCAGCTTCGCTCAACAGGGTGGCTACACCTTC.

V gene TRBV4-2 combines with J gene TRBJ1-4; D is perhaps TRBD1 (5 bases). V lost 7 bases to trimming and J lost 5 bases, with 14 bases between them. Germline V gene data show CDR1 as LGHNA and CDR2 as YNFKEQ. The CDR3 has 14 residues. The CDR3 is CASNRDGGNEKLFF. The CDR3 DNA sequence: TGTGCCAGCAACCGGGACGGGGGGAATGAAAAACTGTTTTTT.